This T cell receptor (beta chain) emerged from a study of T cell responses to AZD1222 COVID-19 vaccine. Produced via immunoSEQ multiplex PCR; TCRdb's table is partial and in-frame only. The sample has 90,000 to 150,000 clones, approximately 89% seen once. Germline V CDR1 and CDR2: SGHRS, YFSETQ. The CDR3 consists of 13 residues. The ends were cut back, 5 bases at V and 8 bases at J, with 13 bases in the middle. This TCR was recovered from an adult in good health. V usage is TRBV5-1 and J usage is TRBJ2-2; perhaps TRBD1 as D (5 bases). This specimen was peripheral blood, taken on day 0 of AZD1222 vaccination. The DNA for the CDR3 is TGCGCCAGCAGGCCCAGGGCGGTAGGGGAGCTGTTTTTT. Protein sequence: CASRPRAVGELFF. The full variable domain, rest sourced from reference TRBV5-1 and TRBJ2-2, is KAGVTQTPRYLIKTRGQQVTLSCSPISGHRSVSWYQQTPGQGLQFLFEYFSETQRNKGNFPGRFSGRQFSNSRSEMNVSTLELGDSALYLCASRPRAVGELFFGEGSRLTVL.